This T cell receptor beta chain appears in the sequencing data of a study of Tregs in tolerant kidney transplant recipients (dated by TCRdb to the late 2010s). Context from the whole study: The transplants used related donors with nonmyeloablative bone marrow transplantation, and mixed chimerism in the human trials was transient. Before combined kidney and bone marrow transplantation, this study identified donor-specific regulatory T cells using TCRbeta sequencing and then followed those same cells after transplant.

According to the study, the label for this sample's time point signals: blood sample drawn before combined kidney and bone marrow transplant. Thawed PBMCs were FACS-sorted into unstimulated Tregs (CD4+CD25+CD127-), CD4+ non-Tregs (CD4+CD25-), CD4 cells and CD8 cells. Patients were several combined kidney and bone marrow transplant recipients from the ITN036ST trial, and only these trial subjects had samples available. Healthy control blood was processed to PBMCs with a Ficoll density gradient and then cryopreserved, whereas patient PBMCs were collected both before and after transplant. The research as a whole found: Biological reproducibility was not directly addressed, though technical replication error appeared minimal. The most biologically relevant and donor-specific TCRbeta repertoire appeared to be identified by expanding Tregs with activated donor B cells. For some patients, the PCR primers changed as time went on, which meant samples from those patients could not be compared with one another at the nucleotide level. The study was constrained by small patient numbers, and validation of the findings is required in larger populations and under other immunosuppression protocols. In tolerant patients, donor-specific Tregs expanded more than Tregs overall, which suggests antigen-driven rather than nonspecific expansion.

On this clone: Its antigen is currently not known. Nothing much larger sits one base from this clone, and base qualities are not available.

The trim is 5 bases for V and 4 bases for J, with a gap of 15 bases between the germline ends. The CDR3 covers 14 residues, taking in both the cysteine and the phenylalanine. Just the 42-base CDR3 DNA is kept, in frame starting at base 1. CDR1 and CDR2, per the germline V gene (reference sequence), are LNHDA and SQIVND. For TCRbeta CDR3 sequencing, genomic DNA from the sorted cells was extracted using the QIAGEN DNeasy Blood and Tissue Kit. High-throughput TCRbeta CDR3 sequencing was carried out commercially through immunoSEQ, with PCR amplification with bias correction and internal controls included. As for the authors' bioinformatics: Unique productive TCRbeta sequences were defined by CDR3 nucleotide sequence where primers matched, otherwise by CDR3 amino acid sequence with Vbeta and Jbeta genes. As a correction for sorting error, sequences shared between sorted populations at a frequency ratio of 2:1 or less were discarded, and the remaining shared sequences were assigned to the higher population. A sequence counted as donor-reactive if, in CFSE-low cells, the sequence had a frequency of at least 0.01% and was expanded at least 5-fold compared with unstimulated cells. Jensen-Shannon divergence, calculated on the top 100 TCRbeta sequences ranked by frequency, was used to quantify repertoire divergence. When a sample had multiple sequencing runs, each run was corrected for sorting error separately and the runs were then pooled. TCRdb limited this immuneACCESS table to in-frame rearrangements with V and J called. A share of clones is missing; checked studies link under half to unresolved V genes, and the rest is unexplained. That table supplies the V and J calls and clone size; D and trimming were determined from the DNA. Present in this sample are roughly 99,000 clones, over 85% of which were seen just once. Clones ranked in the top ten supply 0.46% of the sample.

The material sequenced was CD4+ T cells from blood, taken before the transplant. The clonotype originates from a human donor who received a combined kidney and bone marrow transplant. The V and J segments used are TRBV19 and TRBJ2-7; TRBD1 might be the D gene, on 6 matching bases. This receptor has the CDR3 CASSQGGTGYEQYF. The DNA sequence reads TGTGCCAGTAGTCAAGGGGGAACTGGGTACGAGCAGTACTTC.